This TCR beta chain was profiled in a study of tissue T cells after allogeneic stem cell transplantation. This clone showed up just a few times. Its antigen is currently unknown. Genes and germline come from the mouse. The read comes to an end 1 residue before the CDR3 does, leaving the germline J gene to fill in the end. Time point of the sample: mouse harvest day 7 after allogeneic transplant. Each mouse received 10^7 T-cell-depleted marrow cells plus 10^6 splenic CD5+ T cells by tail vein. B6 (H2b) cells into BALB/c (H2d) mice; tissues taken at day 7 or 14. Overall study results and limits: Anatomically similar tissues had similar TCR repertoires within each patient.

Clones were sequenced by immunoSEQ multiplex PCR, and TCRdb holds only the in-frame ones, with some missing. The sample records thousands of clones, about 46% being singletons. The CDR3 spans 14 residues. CDR1 and CDR2 (germline): KGHTA, FQNQQP. Sequenced input: gut tissue. The genes are TRBV23 and TRBJ2-7; the D call in the table, TRBD1, was not verified against the DNA. The clonotype was recovered from a female BALB/c mouse given C57BL/6 T cells with graft-versus-host disease after an allogeneic hematopoietic cell transplant. CDR3 amino acids: CSSSHRQGALEQYF. Incomplete CDR3 DNA: TGCTCCAGCAGTCATCGCCAGGGGGCGCTGGAACAGTAC.